These 32 T cell receptor beta chains were all obtained from the same sample, sequenced in a study of cytotoxic CD8 clonotypes in ibrutinib-treated CLL. Generated by immunoSEQ multiplex PCR, the TCRdb table keeps only in-frame clones and is missing some. This table holds fewer than 25,000 clones, approximately 80% found once. Sequenced material: PBMCs, taken before ibrutinib treatment. These TCRs come from a human donor with chronic lymphocytic leukemia.

The chain joins TRBV20-1 to TRBJ2-3; perhaps TRBD2 as D (5 bases). CDR1 and CDR2 (germline): DFQATT, SNEGSKA (reference sequence). V lost 3 bases and J 4 bases, leaving 5 bases between the germline ends. This CDR3 has 11 residues. The CDR3 nucleotides read TGCAGTGCTAGGCGGGCAGATACGCAGTATTTT. It yields the protein CSARRADTQYF.

CDR3 in amino acids: CASSGGQSSGANVLTF. CDR3 coding DNA: TGTGCCAGTAGTGGGGGACAAAGCTCTGGGGCCAACGTCCTGACTTTC. The V gene is TRBV19, the J gene TRBJ2-6; TRBD1 might be the D (6 bases). The CDR3 totals 16 residues. The germline V and J ends were trimmed by 5 bases and 0 bases, with 11 bases remaining between them. Germline CDR1 reads LNHDA; CDR2 reads SQIVND (reference sequence).

The V call is TRBV11-2, the J call TRBJ2-1, with TRBD2 identical over 12 bases. The V segment lost 4 bases and the J segment 6 bases; nucleotides outside the gene matches: 4. Germline loops: CDR1 SGHAT, CDR2 FQNNGV. The CDR3 consists of 15 residues. CDR3 sequence: CASSWLAGGPNEQFF. CDR3 coding DNA: TGTGCCAGCAGCTGGCTAGCGGGAGGGCCCAATGAGCAGTTCTTC.

The V and J genes are TRBV11-2 and TRBJ2-5; possibly TRBD1 for D (6 bases). The CDR3 length is 13 residues. Germline values: CDR1 SGHAT, CDR2 FQNNGV. Trimming cost V 5 bases and J 5 bases, with 12 bases left between them. The CDR3 sequence is CASSRDRSETQYF. DNA for the CDR3: TGTGCCAGCAGCCGAGACAGGAGTGAGACCCAGTACTTC. Combining the CDR3 with reference TRBV11-2 and TRBJ2-5 gives the whole variable domain EAGVAQSPRYKIIEKRQSVAFWCNPISGHATLYWYQQILGQGPKLLIQFQNNGVVDDSQLPKDRFSAERLKGVDSTLKIQPAKLEDSAVYLCASSRDRSETQYFGPGTRLLVL.

V is TRBV6-4 and J is TRBJ2-3; tentatively, D is TRBD2 (6 bases). Trimming took off 4 bases at V and 0 bases at J, with 8 bases between the two ends. Germline V CDR1 and CDR2: MRHNA, SNTAGT. This CDR3 is built from 14 residues. CDR3 DNA: TGTGCCAGCAGTGCCGGGACTAGCACAGATACGCAGTATTTT. It codes for CASSAGTSTDTQYF.

This clone was seen just once. V gene TRBV18 combines with J gene TRBJ2-2; the D call may be TRBD1 or TRBD2 (5 bases each). Trimming stripped 10 bases from V and 6 bases from J, with 24 bases between. The V gene's germline CDR1 is KGHSH and CDR2 LQKENI. The CDR3 contains 16 residues. CDR3 amino acids: CATRAGPGGDAGELFF. For the CDR3, the DNA is TGTGCCACCCGCGCAGGACCTGGGGGAGACGCCGGGGAGCTGTTTTTT.

This rearrangement joins TRBV5-1 to TRBJ1-6, with 9 bases matching TRBD1. The J segment lost 9 bases and the V segment lost 8 bases, leaving 9 bases of the junction unmatched. Germline values: CDR1 SGHRS, CDR2 YFSETQ. There are 14 residues in the CDR3. The CDR3 protein is CASKTGTGTSPLHF. In DNA, the CDR3 is TGCGCCAGTAAGACCGGGACAGGGACTTCACCCCTCCACTTT. The full variable domain, its missing parts supplied by reference TRBV5-1 and TRBJ1-6, is KAGVTQTPRYLIKTRGQQVTLSCSPISGHRSVSWYQQTPGQGLQFLFEYFSETQRNKGNFPGRFSGRQFSNSRSEMNVSTLELGDSALYLCASKTGTGTSPLHFGNGTRLTVT.

The chain employs TRBV10-3 and TRBJ1-2; D not resolved. Trimming shortened V by 5 bases and J by 3 bases, and 13 bases separated the two germline ends. CDR3 size: 14 residues. The germline gives CDR1 ENHRY, CDR2 SYGVKD. CDR3: CAISYAWTDYGYTF. DNA for the CDR3: TGTGCCATCAGTTACGCGTGGACGGACTATGGCTACACCTTC.

In this sample, this clone turned up once. The rearrangement uses TRBV19 and TRBJ2-5; 9 bases match TRBD1. The CDR3 runs 15 residues. Germline CDR1 is LNHDA and CDR2 is SQIVND (reference sequence). With 3 bases clipped from V and 4 bases from J, the junction kept 6 bases outside the gene matches. The CDR3 sequence is CASSMRDRAGETQYF. The CDR3 bases are TGTGCCAGTAGTATGAGGGACAGGGCGGGAGAGACCCAGTACTTC.

This clone was recorded only once. The rearrangement uses TRBV9 and TRBJ2-1, with D perhaps given as TRBD1 or TRBD2 (5 bases each). Trimming pared 4 bases from V and 8 bases from J, leaving 13 bases between. This CDR3 is 13 amino acids long. CDR1 is SGDLS, CDR2 YYNGEE, per germline. The CDR3 is CASSIGTADEQFF. CDR3 nucleotide sequence: TGTGCCAGCAGCATAGGGACCGCGGATGAGCAGTTCTTC. The whole variable domain, remainder taken from reference TRBV9 and TRBJ2-1, is DSGVTQTPKHLITATGQRVTLRCSPRSGDLSVYWYQQSLDQGLQFLIQYYNGEERAKGNILERFSAQQFPDLHSELNLSSLELGDSALYFCASSIGTADEQFFGPGTRLTVL.

The V gene is TRBV28, the J gene TRBJ1-5; D remains ambiguous. The CDR3 loop spans 15 amino acids. Germline V gene sequence: CDR1 MDHEN, CDR2 SYDVKM. Trimming pared 6 bases from V and 3 bases from J, leaving 15 bases between. The CDR3, as DNA: TGTGCCAGCAGCCCACCGGACGGTAACAATCAGCCCCAGCATTTT. Protein product: CASSPPDGNNQPQHF.

This clone was detected only a few times. This sequence joins TRBV6-5 and TRBJ1-1, with a weak D call TRBD1 (5 bases). V gave up 0 bases and J gave up 1 base, with 9 bases separating them. This CDR3 is 15 amino acids long. Germline V CDR1 and CDR2: MNHEY, SVGAGI. CDR3: CASSYSAGRNTEAFF. The CDR3 DNA sequence: TGTGCCAGCAGTTACTCTGCGGGACGGAACACTGAAGCTTTCTTT.

The chain's CDR3 is CATSNIQITEAFF. CDR3 in DNA: TGTGCCACCAGCAACATACAGATCACTGAAGCTTTCTTT. This chain connects TRBV15 to TRBJ1-1; no reliable D call. Germline-derived CDR1 and CDR2 are LNHNV and YYDKDF (reference sequence). The CDR3 is 13 residues long. Trimming shortened V by 4 bases and J by 4 bases, and 10 bases separated the two germline ends. The full variable domain, completed using reference TRBV15 and TRBJ1-1, is DAMVIQNPRYQVTQFGKPVTLSCSQTLNHNVMYWYQQKSSQAPKLLFHYYDKDFNNEADTPDNFQSRRPNTSFCFLDIRSPGLGDTAMYLCATSNIQITEAFFGQGTRLTVV.

The CDR3, as DNA: TGTGCCAGTAGTATCATCGGCGCAACTAATGAAAAACTGTTTTTT. This encodes CASSIIGATNEKLFF. V and J are TRBV19 and TRBJ1-4; D not certain. Trimming shortened V by 3 bases and J by 0 bases, and 8 bases separated the two germline ends. This CDR3 has 15 amino acids. Germline V gene lookup returns CDR1 LNHDA and CDR2 SQIVND (reference sequence).

Only a few counts were recorded for this clone. The chain joins TRBV18 to TRBJ2-7, with 13 bases lining up with TRBD2. CDR1 is KGHSH, CDR2 LQKENI, per germline. The CDR3 totals 16 residues. V gave up 3 bases and J gave up 5 bases; unmatched junction bases: 7. The CDR3: CASSPIGLAGVNEQYF. The CDR3 DNA reads TGTGCCAGCTCACCCATAGGACTAGCGGGAGTCAACGAGCAGTACTTC.

The V gene is TRBV19, the J gene TRBJ2-3, with TRBD1 as a possible D gene (5 bases). Trimming pared 3 bases from V and 5 bases from J, leaving 12 bases between. Germline assignment: CDR1 LNHDA and CDR2 SQIVND (reference sequence). The CDR3 length is 14 residues. The CDR3 is CASSISRVLDTQYF. In nucleotides, the CDR3 is TGTGCCAGTAGTATTTCCAGGGTGTTAGATACGCAGTATTTT.

CDR3 coding DNA: TGTGCCAGCAGCCCTCGAGCGGGAGACGAGCAGTACTTC. This codes for CASSPRAGDEQYF. This chain connects TRBV4-2 to TRBJ2-7; 8 bases line up with TRBD2. This CDR3 has 13 residues. Germline V gene data show CDR1 as LGHNA and CDR2 as YNFKEQ. The trim removed 4 bases at V and 5 bases at J, leaving 4 bases unmatched.

The chain uses TRBV11-3 and TRBJ1-5; D may be TRBD1 (5 bases). Trimming pared 2 bases from V and 3 bases from J, leaving 14 bases between. The CDR3 is 16 residues long. Germline assignment: CDR1 SGHNT and CDR2 YENEEA. The CDR3: CASSLPQGISNQPQHF. Written as DNA, the CDR3 is TGTGCCAGCAGCTTACCGCAGGGAATTTCCAATCAGCCCCAGCATTTT.

The chain employs TRBV6-1 and TRBJ2-3, with a possible D match to TRBD2 (6 bases). The germline gives CDR1 MNHNS, CDR2 SASEGT. This CDR3 has 15 residues. The V gene lost 3 bases and the J gene lost 11 bases, with 21 bases spanning the gap. In nucleotides, the CDR3 is TGTGCCAGCAGTGAGGGGTCGGAGGGCGGGTTGCGGCAGTATTTT. The encoded protein is CASSEGSEGGLRQYF.

This chain links TRBV6-5 with TRBJ2-4; 10 bases align to TRBD1. The germline CDR1 and CDR2 sequences are MNHEY and SVGAGI. The CDR3 spans 14 residues. After removal of 5 bases from V and 7 bases from J, the junction contained 5 bases not matched to a gene. The chain's CDR3 is CASSKPGQGNIQYF. The DNA of the CDR3 is TGTGCCAGCAGTAAACCGGGACAGGGGAACATTCAGTACTTC.

This sequence joins TRBV7-9 and TRBJ2-5; D is ambiguous. CDR1 is SEHNR and CDR2 is FQNEAQ in the germline V gene (reference sequence). This CDR3 is 14 amino acids long. The V end was cut by 2 bases, the J end by 1 base, with 8 bases between. This CDR3 reads CASSLLQSQETQYF. The DNA for the CDR3 is TGTGCCAGCAGCTTACTACAGTCCCAAGAGACCCAGTACTTC.

This chain links TRBV7-9 with TRBJ1-4; D unclear. Deletions cut 4 bases from V and 7 bases from J, with 4 bases between. The CDR3 extends over 11 amino acids. Per germline, CDR1 SEHNR and CDR2 FQNEAQ (reference sequence). CDR3 sequence (DNA): TGTGCCAGCAGCTCCAGTGAAAAACTGTTTTTT. It translates to CASSSSEKLFF.

This clone was seen a few times. The chain recombines TRBV28 with TRBJ2-7; no firm D call. Germline values: CDR1 MDHEN, CDR2 SYDVKM. V was clipped by 2 bases and J by 0 bases, with 14 bases between them. The CDR3 sequence is 16 residues long. CDR3 nucleotide sequence: TGTGCCAGCAGTTTAATCTTCAGCGACCGCTCCTACGAGCAGTACTTC. Its translation: CASSLIFSDRSYEQYF.

The rearrangement joins TRBV10-2 to TRBJ2-2; unclear D gene. The CDR3 is 13 residues long. Germline V gene lookup returns CDR1 WSHSY and CDR2 SAAADI. With 9 bases removed from V and 4 bases from J, the gap between germline ends came to 12 bases. The CDR3 is CASGNGATGELFF. In DNA, the CDR3 is TGCGCCAGTGGGAACGGCGCCACCGGGGAGCTGTTTTTT.

This clone was seen more than once but under ten times. The rearrangement links TRBV2 to TRBJ2-3; the match to TRBD1 covers 8 bases. After removal of 8 bases from V and 3 bases from J, the junction contained 7 bases not matched to a gene. Germline V gene lookup returns CDR1 SNHLY and CDR2 FYNNEI. CDR3 length: 14 amino acids. CDR3 sequence (DNA): TGTGCCAGCGGCGCGCAGGGGGCTACAGATACGCAGTATTTT. Protein: CASGAQGATDTQYF.

This clone was counted only a few times. The chain joins TRBV28 to TRBJ2-2; 8 nucleotides match TRBD2. This CDR3 is 13 amino acids long. CDR1 and CDR2 from the germline V gene are MDHEN and SYDVKM. Unmatched junction bases numbered 4, after V lost 8 bases and J lost 5 bases. CDR3 loop: CASGRGVTGELFF. In nucleotides, the CDR3 is TGTGCCAGCGGGCGGGGGGTGACCGGGGAGCTGTTTTTT.

The chain recombines TRBV10-3 with TRBJ2-3; 10 bases align to TRBD1. The V gene end was trimmed by 4 bases and the J gene end by 1 base; junction bases not matched to a gene: 2. The CDR3 covers 15 residues. Germline CDR1 and CDR2: ENHRY and SYGVKD. Here the CDR3 reads CAISGTGGGTDTQYF. CDR3 nucleotides: TGTGCCATCAGTGGGACAGGGGGAGGCACAGATACGCAGTATTTT.

V gene TRBV29-1 combines with J gene TRBJ2-7; D possibly corresponds to TRBD1 (6 bases). V lost 7 bases and J 6 bases, leaving 19 bases between the germline ends. In germline, CDR1 is SQVTM, CDR2 ANQGSEA. This CDR3 is 13 amino acids long. Here the CDR3 DNA reads TGCAGCGCTGTTACAGGGACCTTGGGCGAGCAGTACTTC. This sequence encodes CSAVTGTLGEQYF.

This chain uses TRBV7-9 with TRBJ1-1, with no clear D. Germline CDR1 and CDR2: SEHNR and FQNEAQ (reference sequence). The CDR3 loop spans 12 amino acids. V lost 5 bases, J lost 8 bases, and 12 bases lay in between. This CDR3 is CASSHRGSEAFF. In DNA, the CDR3 is TGTGCCAGCAGCCACCGAGGATCGGAAGCTTTCTTT.

This clone was observed once. J is TRBJ1-1 and V is TRBV5-4; TRBD1 aligns across 7 bases. The CDR3 is made up of 15 amino acids. Germline V CDR1 and CDR2: SGHNT, YYREEE (reference sequence). Trimming took 4 bases from V and 0 from J; bases not matched to a gene: 6. CDR3 amino acids: CASSPPQGMNTEAFF. CDR3 nucleotide sequence: TGTGCCAGCAGCCCACCACAGGGGATGAACACTGAAGCTTTCTTT.

The chain couples TRBV18 to TRBJ1-6; 7 positions agree with TRBD1. CDR3 length equals 14 residues. J gave up 8 bases and V 3 bases, and 4 bases lay outside the gene matches. Germline values: CDR1 KGHSH, CDR2 LQKENI. The CDR3 spells CASSPAGTDSPLHF. Written as DNA, the CDR3 is TGTGCCAGCTCACCCGCCGGGACAGATTCACCCCTCCACTTT.

This chain connects TRBV30 to TRBJ2-4, with D unresolved. The V gene lost 1 base and the J gene lost 0 bases, with 7 bases spanning the gap. The CDR3 runs to 14 residues. Germline values: CDR1 GTSNPN, CDR2 SVGIG (reference sequence). In nucleotides, the CDR3 is TGTGCCTGGAGTGGATCTCTAGCCAAAAACATTCAGTACTTC. This gives the protein CAWSGSLAKNIQYF.